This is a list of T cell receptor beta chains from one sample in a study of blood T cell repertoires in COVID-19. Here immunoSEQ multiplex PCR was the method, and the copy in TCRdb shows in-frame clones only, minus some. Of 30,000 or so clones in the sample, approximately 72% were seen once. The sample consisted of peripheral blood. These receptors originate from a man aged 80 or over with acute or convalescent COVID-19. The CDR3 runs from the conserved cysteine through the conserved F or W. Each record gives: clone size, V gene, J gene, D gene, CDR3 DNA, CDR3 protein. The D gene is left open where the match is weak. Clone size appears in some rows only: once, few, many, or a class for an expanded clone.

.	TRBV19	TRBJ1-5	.	TGTGCCAGTAGTATAAGAGGGCGCTTGGCCCAGCATTTT	CASSIRGRLAQHF
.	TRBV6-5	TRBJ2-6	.	TGTGCCAGTACAGGAAGCTCTGGGGCCAACGTCCTGACTTTC	CASTGSSGANVLTF
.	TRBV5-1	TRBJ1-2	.	TGCGCCAGCAGCTTAAGGGGGGGCCCCTCCCCTCAGTATGGCTACACCTTC	CASSLRGGPSPQYGYTF
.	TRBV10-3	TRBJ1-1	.	TGTGCCATCAGTGCGGGGGACACTGAAGCTTTCTTT	CAISAGDTEAFF
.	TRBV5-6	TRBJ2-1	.	TGTGCCAGCAGCTTGGGGCCATACAATGAGCAGTTCTTC	CASSLGPYNEQFF
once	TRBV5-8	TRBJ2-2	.	TGTGCCAGCAGCTATCAGGGCGCGAACACCGGGGAGCTGTTTTTT	CASSYQGANTGELFF
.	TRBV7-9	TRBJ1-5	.	TGTGCCAGCAGCTTAGACCAGGGGCTCTATCAGCCCCAGCATTTT	CASSLDQGLYQPQHF
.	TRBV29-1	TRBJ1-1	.	TGCAGCGTTGAAGTGAGGGAAGGGATTGAAGCTTTCTTT	CSVEVREGIEAFF
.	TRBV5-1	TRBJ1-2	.	TGCGCCAGCAGCTTGGGACTTCAGCCCCGCACTAACTATGGCTACACCTTC	CASSLGLQPRTNYGYTF
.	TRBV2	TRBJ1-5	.	TGTGCCAGCAGTGAGACAGGCAGAAATCAGCCCCAGCATTTT	CASSETGRNQPQHF
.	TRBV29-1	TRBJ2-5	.	TGCAGCGTTGGCGGGGCGTCGGAGACCCAGTACTTC	CSVGGASETQYF
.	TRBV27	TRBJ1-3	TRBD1	TGTGCCAGCAGTTTGGGGACAGGCTCTGGAAACACCATATATTTT	CASSLGTGSGNTIYF
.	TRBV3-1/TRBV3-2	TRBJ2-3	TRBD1	TGTGCCAGCAGCCAGGGGAGGGACAGGGGTTGGGCAGATACGCAGTATTTT	CASSQGRDRGWADTQYF
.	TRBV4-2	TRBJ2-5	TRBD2	TGTGCCAGCAGCCATAGCGGGGAACAAGAGACCCAGTACTTC	CASSHSGEQETQYF
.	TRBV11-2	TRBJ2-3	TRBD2	TGTGCCAGCAGCTTAGAGCGGGGGGCTAACACAGATACGCAGTATTTT	CASSLERGANTDTQYF
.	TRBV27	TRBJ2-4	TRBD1	TGTGCCAGCAGTTTCACGGGACAGGGAAAAAACATTCAGTACTTC	CASSFTGQGKNIQYF
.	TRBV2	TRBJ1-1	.	TGTGCCAGCAGTGAGCAGGGTAACACTGAAGCTTTCTTT	CASSEQGNTEAFF
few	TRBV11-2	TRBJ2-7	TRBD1	TGTGCCAGCAGCCCAATCCAACGAACAGGGGTCTCAGTCGAGTACGAGCAGTACTTC	CASSPIQRTGVSVEYEQYF
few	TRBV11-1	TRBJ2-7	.	TGTGCCAGCAGCGTTGACCGAGGGGGTGAGCAGTACTTC	CASSVDRGGEQYF
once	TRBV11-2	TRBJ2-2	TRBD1	TGTGCCAGCAGCCTTACGACAGGGATCGGAACCGGGGAGCTGTTTTTT	CASSLTTGIGTGELFF
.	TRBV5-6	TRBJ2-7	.	TGTGCCAGCAGCTCCTACCCCTTGAGGGAGCAGTACTTC	CASSSYPLREQYF
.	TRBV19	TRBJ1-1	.	TGTGCCAGTAGTCTGAGGACAGTCGGCGCCATGAACACTGAAGCTTTCTTT	CASSLRTVGAMNTEAFF
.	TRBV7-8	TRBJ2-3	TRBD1	TGTGCCAGCAGCCCGAGACAGGGCGAAGCAGATACGCAGTATTTT	CASSPRQGEADTQYF
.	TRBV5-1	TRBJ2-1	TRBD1	TGCGCCAGCAGCTTGGGACAGGGTGATAACAATGAGCAGTTCTTC	CASSLGQGDNNEQFF
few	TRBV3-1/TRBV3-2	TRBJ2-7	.	TGTGCCAGCAGCCTCTTTGCCTACGAGCAGTACTTC	CASSLFAYEQYF
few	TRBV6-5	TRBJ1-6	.	TGTGCCAGCAGCCGACAAAATTCACCCCTCCACTTT	CASSRQNSPLHF
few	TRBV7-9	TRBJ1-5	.	TGTGCCAGCAGCTCGAACAGAGAGAATCAGCCCCAGCATTTT	CASSSNRENQPQHF